One and the same sample provided the 14 T cell receptor beta chains below, sequenced in a study of T cells in Graves' hyperthyroidism and ophthalmopathy. TCR beta CDR3 region amplification was performed from RNA transcripts. Carried out on the TCR CDR3, a first-round RT-PCR used the HTBI primer set. TCRdb reanalysed the multiplex PCR reads using MiXCR and keeps one entry per CDR3 protein. The table includes just under 750,000 distinct CDR3 sequences, roughly 32% detected once. The specimen was blood. Receptors were obtained from a woman aged 40 to 50 with Graves' hyperthyroidism.

The rearrangement joins TRBV12-3 or TRBV12-4 to TRBJ2-7, with D unresolved. The CDR3 spans 14 residues. V lost 5 bases and J 5 bases, leaving 16 bases between the germline ends. CDR3 amino acids: CASSPPGDSHEQYF. The CDR3 DNA reads TGTGCCAGCAGTCCTCCGGGCGACTCGCACGAGCAGTACTTC.

J is TRBJ2-7 and V is TRBV10-2; 13 bases agree with TRBD2. V lost 4 bases, J lost 12 bases, and 9 bases stayed unmatched. CDR1 WSHSY and CDR2 SAAADI come from the germline V gene. The CDR3 is 14 residues long. Here the CDR3 DNA reads TGCGCCAGCAGTGGTAAAGGACTAGCGGGGGCGCCGTACTTC. Protein: CASSGKGLAGAPYF.

Ten or more counts support this clonotype. This chain links TRBV15 with TRBJ1-5; no reliable D call. From germline, CDR1 is LNHNV and CDR2 YYDKDF (reference sequence). The CDR3 loop spans 12 amino acids. V lost 3 bases and J lost 5, with 5 bases in between. The CDR3 spells CATSRVDQPQHF. In nucleotides, the CDR3 is TGTGCCACCAGCAGGGTGGATCAGCCCCAGCATTTT.

This clonotype came up many times. The chain combines TRBV10-3 with TRBJ1-1, with 7 bases identical to TRBD1. The junction had 7 bases not matched to a gene; V was cut back by 6 bases and J by 6 bases. This CDR3 has 13 residues. The germline V gene has CDR1 ENHRY and CDR2 SYGVKD. The CDR3 spells CAIRETGSAEAFF. The CDR3, as DNA: TGTGCCATCAGGGAGACAGGGTCGGCTGAAGCTTTCTTT.

This clonotype was seen many times. The chain is built from TRBV24-1 and TRBJ1-5; D is possibly TRBD1 (6 bases). V was pared by 3 bases and J by 5 bases, with 13 bases between. The CDR3 consists of 15 residues. Germline-derived CDR1 and CDR2 are KGHDR and SFDVKD. DNA of the CDR3: TGTGCCACCAGTGATGGGGGACAAATCGATCAGCCCCAGCATTTT. Translating gives CATSDGGQIDQPQHF.

The chain carries TRBV10-3 and TRBJ1-6; TRBD1 aligns across 9 bases. Per the germline V gene, CDR1 is ENHRY and CDR2 is SYGVKD. The ends lost 6 bases at V and 7 bases at J; junction bases unmatched: 4. The CDR3 runs 14 residues. The DNA for the CDR3 is TGTGCCATCAGAAAACAGGGGGCAAATTCACCCCTCCACTTT. Amino acid sequence: CAIRKQGANSPLHF.

This clonotype was observed a handful of times. The chain combines TRBV20-1 with TRBJ1-5; possibly TRBD1 for D (6 bases). Trimming shortened V by 3 bases and J by 4 bases, and 16 bases separated the two germline ends. CDR3 length: 15 residues. Germline V gene lookup returns CDR1 DFQATT and CDR2 SNEGSKA (reference sequence). Written as DNA, the CDR3 is TGCAGTGCTAGTTATCGCGGACAGTGGAATCAGCCCCAGCATTTT. This translates into CSASYRGQWNQPQHF.

V and J are TRBV10-3 and TRBJ2-6, with TRBD1 identical over 11 bases. The CDR3 runs 15 residues. Germline loops: CDR1 ENHRY, CDR2 SYGVKD. With 2 bases clipped from V and 12 bases from J, the junction kept 6 bases outside the gene matches. The CDR3 region is CAISELGTGGFVLTF. CDR3 bases: TGTGCCATCAGTGAGCTAGGGACAGGGGGTTTCGTCCTGACTTTC.

This clonotype has a handful of counts. In DNA, the CDR3 is TGTGCCAGCAGCCAAGAAAAAAAGACCCAGTACTTC. This encodes CASSQEKKTQYF. The chain recombines TRBV7-9 with TRBJ2-5; D is uncertain. Trimming shortened V by 5 bases and J by 6 bases, and 10 bases separated the two germline ends. CDR1 is SEHNR, CDR2 FQNEAQ, per germline (reference sequence). This CDR3 has 12 amino acids.

This clonotype has ten or more counts. J is TRBJ1-1 and V is TRBV29-1; the D gene is possibly TRBD1 (5 bases). Germline lookup yields CDR1 SQVTM and CDR2 ANQGSEA. Deletions cut 4 bases from V and 1 base from J, with 13 bases between. CDR3 size: 14 residues. The CDR3 here is CSVGRGGTNTEAFF. DNA of the CDR3: TGCAGCGTTGGGAGGGGAGGGACGAACACTGAAGCTTTCTTT.

V usage is TRBV6-2 or TRBV6-3 and J usage is TRBJ2-7; 11 nucleotides line up with TRBD2. The junction had 6 bases not matched to a gene; V was cut back by 2 bases and J by 3 bases. Per germline, CDR1 MNHEY and CDR2 SVGEGT. The CDR3 length is 16 residues. The CDR3 region has the DNA TGTGCCAGCAGTTACCCGCCTAGCGGGGGGTTCTACGAGCAGTACTTC. It codes for CASSYPPSGGFYEQYF.

This clonotype came up many times. The rearrangement uses TRBV3-2 and TRBJ1-1. TRBV3-2 is an annotated pseudogene. This CDR3 is built from 14 residues. CDR3 residues: CASSQDRRYAEAFF. In nucleotides, the CDR3 is TGTGCCAGCAGCCAAGACAGGAGGTACGCTGAAGCTTTCTTT.

There are many counts of this clonotype. This chain connects TRBV15 to TRBJ1-1; D is possibly TRBD1 (6 bases). The V gene's germline CDR1 is LNHNV and CDR2 YYDKDF (reference sequence). Trimming pared 5 bases from V and 1 base from J, leaving 8 bases between. This CDR3 contains 13 residues. CDR3 sequence reads: CATSLDRNTEAFF. The DNA of the CDR3 is TGTGCCACCAGCCTGGACAGGAACACTGAAGCTTTCTTT.

The CDR3 here is CASSPHREDTQYF. CDR3 nucleotides: TGTGCCAGCAGCCCGCACAGGGAAGATACGCAGTATTTT. The J gene is TRBJ2-3, the V gene TRBV14, with TRBD1 as a possible D gene (6 bases). In germline, CDR1 is SGHDN, CDR2 FVKESK. CDR3 length: 13 residues. Trimming shortened V by 4 bases and J by 5 bases, and 10 bases separated the two germline ends.